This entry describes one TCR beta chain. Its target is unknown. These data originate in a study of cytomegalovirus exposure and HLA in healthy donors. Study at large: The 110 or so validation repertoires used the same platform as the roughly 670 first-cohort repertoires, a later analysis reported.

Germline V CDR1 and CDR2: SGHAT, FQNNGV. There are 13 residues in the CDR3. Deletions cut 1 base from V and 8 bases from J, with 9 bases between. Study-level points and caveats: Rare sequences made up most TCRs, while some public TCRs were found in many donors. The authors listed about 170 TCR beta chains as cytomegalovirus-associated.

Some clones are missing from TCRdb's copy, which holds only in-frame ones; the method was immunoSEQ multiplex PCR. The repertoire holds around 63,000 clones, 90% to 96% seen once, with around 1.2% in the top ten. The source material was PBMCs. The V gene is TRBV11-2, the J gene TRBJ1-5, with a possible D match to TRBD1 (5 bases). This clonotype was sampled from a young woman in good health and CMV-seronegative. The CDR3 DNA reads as TGTGCCAGCAGCTTAGTTCAGGGTGAGCCCCAGCATTTT. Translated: CASSLVQGEPQHF.